The 21 T cell receptor beta chains below all came from one sample that was sequenced in a study of T cell repertoires in cytomegalovirus infection (dated by TCRdb to about 2019). The treatment or condition label for this specimen denotes: in vitro stimulation with specific CMV peptide epitopes to enrich CMV-specific T cells. Their specific antigens are unknown. TCRdb names Illumina HiSeq 1500 as the instrument used. TCRdb applied fastp at Q25 and MiXCR to the public reads, then kept only in-frame beta chains. Each entry merges the rows of one CDR3 protein and shows their most common DNA and genes. The sample profile shows 750,000 to 900,000 distinct CDR3 sequences; under 35% of them were found once. The ten biggest clones cover over 10% of the sample. This material consisted of cultured CD8+ T cells from PBMCs, taken from culture after CMV antigen stimulation. These receptors all come from a human donor in good health (CMV status not recorded). Some clones in this sample may be carry-over from other donors' samples.

The chain employs TRBV19 and TRBJ2-3, with 9 bases that match TRBD2. Trimming cost V 3 bases and J 2 bases; bases outside gene matches: 9. The CDR3 is 17 residues long. Germline CDR1 LNHDA, CDR2 SQIVND (reference sequence). The CDR3 DNA reads TGTGCCAGTAGTATGGGGATAGCGGGGGCTTTCACAGATACGCAGTATTTT. Translated, it gives CASSMGIAGAFTDTQYF.

V and J are TRBV13 and TRBJ2-2; D possibly matches TRBD1 or TRBD2 (5 bases each). Trimming removed 3 bases from V and 6 bases from J, with 11 bases in between. CDR1 and CDR2 (germline): PRHDT, FYEKMQ (reference sequence). This CDR3 has 14 residues. CDR3: CASSFPREPGELFF. The CDR3 bases are TGTGCCAGCAGCTTCCCCAGGGAGCCCGGGGAGCTGTTTTTT.

This clonotype has more than one count but fewer than ten. The V call is TRBV7-9, the J call TRBJ2-7; D may be TRBD2 (5 bases). The ends were cut back, 1 base at V and 3 bases at J, with 10 bases in the middle. CDR3 size: 14 residues. CDR1 is SEHNR and CDR2 is FQNEAQ in the germline V gene (reference sequence). CDR3 in amino acids: CASSLDGVYYEQYF. The CDR3 DNA reads TGTGCCAGCAGCTTAGACGGGGTTTACTACGAGCAGTACTTC.

The chain combines TRBV6-1 with TRBJ1-5; the D is unclear. Per germline, CDR1 MNHNS and CDR2 SASEGT. The CDR3 has 16 amino acids. V shed 5 bases and J shed 0 bases, with 14 bases lying between them. The CDR3 region is CASSSNLPNSNQPQHF. The CDR3 DNA sequence: TGTGCCAGCAGTTCCAATTTACCTAATAGCAATCAGCCCCAGCATTTT.

V gene TRBV27 combines with J gene TRBJ1-1; a weak D match, TRBD1 (5 bases). Per germline, CDR1 MNHEY and CDR2 SMNVEV (reference sequence). Trimming removed 6 bases from V and 4 bases from J, with 12 bases in between. There are 13 residues in the CDR3. The CDR3 is CASRTSGVTEAFF. The CDR3 bases are TGTGCCAGCAGGACCTCGGGGGTCACTGAAGCTTTCTTT.

The chain uses TRBV25-1 and TRBJ2-7; weak D call: TRBD1 (5 bases). With 1 base removed from V and 5 bases from J, the gap between germline ends came to 9 bases. Germline lookup yields CDR1 MGHDK and CDR2 SYGVNS. The CDR3 covers 13 residues. The CDR3, as DNA: TGTGCCAGCAGTGAATTTAAAGGGGACGAGCAGTACTTC. Translated: CASSEFKGDEQYF.

The chain links TRBV25-1 to TRBJ1-1; D not resolved. The germline gives CDR1 MGHDK, CDR2 SYGVNS. Trimming stripped 0 bases from V and 0 bases from J, with 8 bases between. The CDR3 is 15 residues long. DNA of the CDR3: TGTGCCAGCAGTGAATATTCGGGGATGAACACTGAAGCTTTCTTT. It encodes CASSEYSGMNTEAFF. Complete variable domain (other parts from reference TRBV25-1 and TRBJ1-1): EADIYQTPRYLVIGTGKKITLECSQTMGHDKMYWYQQDPGMELHLIHYSYGVNSTEKGDLSSESTVSRIRTEHFPLTLESARPSHTSQYLCASSEYSGMNTEAFFGQGTRLTVV.

This clonotype was detected ten times or more. V gene TRBV6-5 combines with J gene TRBJ1-1, with D perhaps matching TRBD1 (5 bases). CDR3 length: 14 residues. V lost 2 bases, J lost 4 bases, and 11 bases lay in between. Germline assignment: CDR1 MNHEY and CDR2 SVGAGI. In nucleotides, the CDR3 is TGTGCCAGCAGTTACGGGGGAAGGAGCACTGAAGCTTTCTTT. This gives the protein CASSYGGRSTEAFF.

CDR3: CASSWGIGYTF. CDR3 bases: TGTGCCAGCAGCTGGGGGATCGGCTACACCTTC. This chain uses TRBV5-4 with TRBJ1-2; a possible D gene is TRBD1 (5 bases). Looked up from germline, CDR1 is SGHNT and CDR2 is YYREEE (reference sequence). The CDR3 has 11 residues. Trimming removed 3 bases from V and 8 bases from J, with 8 bases in between.

This clonotype turned up a few times. The CDR3 sequence is CAISETTGAFF. CDR3 nucleotides: TGTGCCATCAGTGAGACGACGGGAGCTTTCTTT. The chain links TRBV10-3 to TRBJ1-1; unclear D gene. This CDR3 contains 11 residues. Trimming cost V 2 bases and J 10 bases, with 8 bases left between them. Germline V gene data show CDR1 as ENHRY and CDR2 as SYGVKD.

The V and J genes are TRBV10-3 and TRBJ2-2; D remains ambiguous. Germline V gives CDR1 ENHRY, CDR2 SYGVKD. The V end was cut by 8 bases, the J end by 0 bases, with 7 bases between. The CDR3 consists of 13 residues. In DNA, the CDR3 is TGTGCCATCCAAACAGCGAACACCGGGGAGCTGTTTTTT. It codes for CAIQTANTGELFF.

This clonotype was recorded many times. The chain joins TRBV4-1 to TRBJ1-1, with a possible D match to TRBD1 (5 bases). The germline gives CDR1 MGHRA, CDR2 YSYEKL. CDR3 length: 12 amino acids. V was shortened by 5 bases and J by 10 bases, with 14 bases between the two germline ends. DNA of the CDR3: TGCGCCAGCAGCAGGGACCTCTCCGTAGCTTTCTTT. Translated, it gives CASSRDLSVAFF.

This clonotype has a count of ten or more. This chain joins TRBV7-2 and TRBJ1-2; 8 bases are shared with TRBD1. The CDR3 is made up of 14 amino acids. Per the germline V gene, CDR1 is SGHTA and CDR2 is FQGNSA. V lost 1 base, J lost 8 bases, and 6 bases stayed unmatched. DNA of the CDR3: TGTGCCAGCAGCTTAGAAGGACAGGGTGGCGGCTACACCTTC. Its translation: CASSLEGQGGGYTF.

This clonotype was recorded a few times. The chain uses TRBV7-9 and TRBJ2-7; D possibly uses TRBD1 or TRBD2 (5 bases each). This CDR3 region has 14 residues. Germline values: CDR1 SEHNR, CDR2 FQNEAQ (reference sequence). The germline V and J ends were trimmed by 2 bases and 5 bases, with 13 bases remaining between them. This CDR3 reads CASSLSEGRDEQYV. CDR3 bases: TGTGCCAGCAGCTTATCTGAGGGGCGGGACGAGCAGTACGTC.

In this sample, this clonotype turned up a few times. The chain joins TRBV7-9 to TRBJ2-7; no clear D gene. The V and J ends lost 1 base and 3 bases respectively, with 7 bases between them. Germline loops: CDR1 SEHNR, CDR2 FQNEAQ (reference sequence). The CDR3 covers 13 residues. The CDR3 bases are TGTGCCAGCAGCTTAGTAGGAAACTACGAGCAGTACTTC. Encoded protein: CASSLVGNYEQYF.

This clonotype was counted ten times or more. J is TRBJ2-5 and V is TRBV7-6; 9 bases fit TRBD2. The CDR3 is made up of 14 amino acids. V was pared by 3 bases and J by 2 bases, with 1 base of the junction left unmatched. The germline CDR1 and CDR2 sequences are SGHVS and FNYEAQ. The CDR3 loop reads CASSFSGGQETQYF. The CDR3, as DNA: TGTGCCAGCAGCTTTAGCGGGGGACAAGAGACCCAGTACTTC.

V and J are TRBV9 and TRBJ1-1, with no clear D. With 0 bases removed from V and 1 base from J, the gap between germline ends came to 7 bases. The length of the CDR3 is 14 residues. The germline gives CDR1 SGDLS, CDR2 YYNGEE. The CDR3 coding sequence is TGTGCCAGCAGCGTAGGCCCACCGAACACTGAAGCTTTCTTT. Its protein product is CASSVGPPNTEAFF. Looking up the rest from reference TRBV9 and TRBJ1-1 gives the full variable domain: DSGVTQTPKHLITATGQRVTLRCSPRSGDLSVYWYQQSLDQGLQFLIQYYNGEERAKGNILERFSAQQFPDLHSELNLSSLELGDSALYFCASSVGPPNTEAFFGQGTRLTVV.

This clonotype was detected many times. The chain joins TRBV7-2 to TRBJ2-1, with no clear D. The CDR3 contains 17 residues. V lost 1 base and J lost 8, with 21 bases in between. The germline CDR1 and CDR2 sequences are SGHTA and FQGNSA. CDR3 sequence (DNA): TGTGCCAGCAGCTTAGTGTTTGGGTCAGGCCGCCTGCATGAGCAGTTCTTC. This codes for CASSLVFGSGRLHEQFF.

The genes are TRBV12-5 and TRBJ1-5; D remains unclear. V lost 2 bases and J lost 7, with 12 bases in between. The germline CDR1 and CDR2 sequences are LGHNT and FRNRAP. This CDR3 has 14 amino acids. CDR3 region: CASGLLRGSQPQHF. The CDR3 bases are TGTGCTAGTGGTTTGTTACGAGGGTCGCAGCCCCAGCATTTT.

This clonotype was counted a few times. J is TRBJ2-1 and V is TRBV4-3; 11 positions agree with TRBD2. Per germline, CDR1 LGHNA and CDR2 YSLEER. This CDR3 is built from 16 residues. The V gene end was trimmed by 2 bases and the J gene end by 3 bases; junction bases not matched to a gene: 3. The DNA for the CDR3 is TGCGCCAGCAGCCAAACTAGCGGGGGCCTCTACAATGAGCAGTTCTTC. Translated: CASSQTSGGLYNEQFF.

This sequence joins TRBV7-6 and TRBJ2-5; D possibly corresponds to TRBD1 (8 bases). The CDR3 is 13 amino acids. The V gene's germline CDR1 is SGHVS and CDR2 FNYEAQ. V gave up 7 bases and J gave up 5 bases, with 14 bases separating them. CDR3 protein: CASNRGGSETQYF. The DNA for the CDR3 is TGTGCCAGCAACAGGGGGGGGAGTGAGACCCAGTACTTC.